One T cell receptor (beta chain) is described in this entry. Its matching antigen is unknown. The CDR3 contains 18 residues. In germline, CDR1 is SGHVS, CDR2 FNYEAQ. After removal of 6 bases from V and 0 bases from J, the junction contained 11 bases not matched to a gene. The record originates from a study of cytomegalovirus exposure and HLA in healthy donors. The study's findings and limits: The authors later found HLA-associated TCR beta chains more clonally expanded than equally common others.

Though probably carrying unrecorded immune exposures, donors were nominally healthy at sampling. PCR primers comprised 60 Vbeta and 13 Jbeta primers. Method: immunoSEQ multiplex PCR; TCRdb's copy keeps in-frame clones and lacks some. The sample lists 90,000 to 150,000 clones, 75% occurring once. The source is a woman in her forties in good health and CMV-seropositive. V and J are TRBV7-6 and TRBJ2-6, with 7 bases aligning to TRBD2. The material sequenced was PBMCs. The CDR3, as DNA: TGTGCCAGCAGTCCTAGGGAGGGGCCCCACTCTGGGGCCAACGTCCTGACTTTC. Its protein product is CASSPREGPHSGANVLTF. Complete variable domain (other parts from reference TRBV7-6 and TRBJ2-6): GAGVSQSPRYKVTKRGQDVALRCDPISGHVSLYWYRQALGQGPEFLTYFNYEAQQDKSGLPNDRFSAERPEGSISTLTIQRTEQRDSAMYRCASSPREGPHSGANVLTFGAGSRLTVL.